The 2 T cell receptor beta chains listed next were all sequenced from one sample in a study of cytomegalovirus exposure and HLA in healthy donors. The primer mix had 60 Vbeta and 13 Jbeta primers. Produced via immunoSEQ multiplex PCR; TCRdb's table is partial and in-frame only. The sample records about 250,000 clones, about four fifths being singletons. The sequenced sample was PBMCs. The receptor source for this set is a girl aged 2-10 years in good health and CMV-seronegative.

The V gene is TRBV13, the J gene TRBJ2-1; 9 bases are a match to TRBD1. The germline V gene has CDR1 PRHDT and CDR2 FYEKMQ (reference sequence). This CDR3 comprises 16 residues. The V segment lost 5 bases and the J segment 4 bases; nucleotides outside the gene matches: 9. CDR3 residues: CASSVSVDRGYNEQFF. DNA for the CDR3: TGTGCCAGCAGCGTGTCAGTGGACAGGGGTTACAATGAGCAGTTCTTC. The full variable domain, with the rest looked up from reference TRBV13 and TRBJ2-1, is AAGVIQSPRHLIKEKRETATLKCYPIPRHDTVYWYQQGPGQDPQFLISFYEKMQSDKGSIPDRFSAQQFSDYHSELNMSSLELGDSALYFCASSVSVDRGYNEQFFGPGTRLTVL.

This clone was detected only once. The chain carries TRBV29-1 and TRBJ1-1; maybe TRBD1 (5 bases). The germline V gene has CDR1 SQVTM and CDR2 ANQGSEA. This CDR3 region has 12 residues. V was trimmed by 6 bases and J by 3 bases, leaving 11 bases between them. Here the CDR3 reads CSVVYRYTEAFF. In nucleotides, the CDR3 is TGCAGCGTCGTTTACAGGTACACTGAAGCTTTCTTT.